This T cell receptor beta chain was documented in a study of graft-versus-host responses after intestinal transplantation (dated by TCRdb to 2020 to 2022). Broadly, across the study: Recipients received multivisceral, liver-intestinal, or isolated intestinal transplants. Alloreactive clones were identified by sequencing pre-transplant mixed lymphocyte reaction products and comparing them with unstimulated pre-transplant donor and recipient T cells. Donor T cell macrochimerism was defined as a peak of at least 4% donor T cells among recipient peripheral blood mononuclear cells. Of the roughly 24 intestinal transplant recipients enrolled in the cohort, one of whom was a retransplant, a few patients without pretransplant specimens were excluded. Bulk TCR-beta CDR3 sequencing was used to track graft-versus-host and host-versus-graft alloreactive T cell clones in the graft, circulation and bone marrow after intestinal transplantation. Every recipient was given anti-thymocyte globulin induction, followed by about three years of maintenance tacrolimus and steroids. Samples from a few later patients were sequenced in-house on an Illumina MiSeq with MiXCR processing rather than by the commercial service.

General study outcomes and caveats: The conclusions were limited by the relatively low number and heterogeneity of the intestinal transplant patients. Early after transplant, peak levels of circulating GvH clones were associated with declines in HvG clones. GvH clones were detected in recipient bone marrow, and some appeared earlier in ileal mucosa or blood, consistent with an intestinal mucosal origin. In the allografts of patients with donor T cell macrochimerism, GvH to HvG T cell clonal ratios were high.

The library relied on the immunoSEQ multiplex PCR assay. For most patients, genomic DNA was isolated using the Qiagen DNeasy Blood and Tissue Kit and was shipped frozen to Adaptive Biotechnologies for TCR sequencing. High-throughput TCR-beta CDR3 sequencing of genomic DNA from most patients was performed by Adaptive Biotechnologies. As for the original processing: TCR sequencing data were retrieved from Adaptive's ImmunoSEQ software for about 17 patients, whereas a few other patients were processed with MiXCR and VDJtools. To correct CD4 versus CD8 sorting errors, sequences present in both subsets at a frequency ratio below 5:1 were removed. CDR3 nucleotide sequences shared between donor and recipient were removed because the origin of such sequences could not be assigned. At least 2-fold expansion over unstimulated cells and a minimum CFSE-low frequency of 0.002% (template counts) or 0.001% (read counts) were required for clones to be classified as alloreactive. Clones were considered mappable if detected in sequenced pre-transplant spleen, lymph node, or MLR CFSE-low populations of the donor or recipient. The cumulative frequency of alloreactive clones was calculated as a percentage of all sequences, weighted by copy number. Imported from immuneACCESS, the table was reduced by TCRdb to in-frame sequences with V and J called. These copies leave out some clones; in studies compared against another copy, an unresolved V gene accounts for under half, and the cause of the remainder is not known. V, J and clone size are taken as reported in that table, and D and trimming were inferred from the DNA itself. Within this sample are tens of thousands of clones, with just under 95% of them counted one time only. The top ten hold roughly 0.3% of the sample.

In the case of this clone: Its antigen remains unidentified. Base qualities are not recorded, but no much larger clone differs from it by a single base.

Including the terminal cysteine and phenylalanine, the CDR3 comprises 13 residues. Only CDR3 DNA remains: 39 bases, in frame from the first base. The junction shows trimming of 4 bases on V and 1 base on J, plus 7 bases between the germline ends. Via the germline V gene, CDR1 is MNHNS and CDR2 SASEGT. The time point tag for this specimen amounts to: cells obtained before transplantation from donor or recipient. CD3+CD4+ and CD3+CD8+ populations were FACS-sorted from unstimulated pre-transplant donor and recipient cells taken from spleen or lymph nodes. This chain joins TRBV6-1 to TRBJ1-1; the D gene identity is not certain. The sample in question was unstimulated CD4+ T cells sorted from spleen or lymph node cells, obtained before intestinal transplant. The source is a human donor who received an intestinal transplant. The DNA reads as follows: TGTGCCAGCAGTGCGCAGACGAACACTGAAGCTTTCTTT. Its protein reads: CASSAQTNTEAFF.